This T cell receptor (beta chain) was identified in a study of cytomegalovirus exposure and HLA in healthy donors. Notes on the study in general: Later analysis identified a missense DCLRE1C variant that was linked to TCR beta V- and J-gene trimming. TRBV6-2, TRBV6-3 and other indistinguishable V segments were excluded.

CDR1 LNHDA and CDR2 SQIVND come from the germline V gene (reference sequence). Trimming stripped 9 bases from V and 2 bases from J, with 11 bases between. The CDR3 is made up of 13 amino acids. With 60 Vbeta and 13 Jbeta primers, the PCR was carried out. The table came from immunoSEQ multiplex PCR; TCRdb's copy has only in-frame clones and leaves some out. Here the sample spans about 190,000 clones, around 82% being singletons. On this clone itself: What it binds is unknown.

This clonotype was obtained from a woman in her 30s in good health and CMV-seropositive. Sequenced sample: PBMCs. The J gene is TRBJ1-5, the V gene TRBV19; D gene unclear. The chain's CDR3 is CASTWSGNQPQHF. CDR3 sequence (DNA): TGTGCCAGCACTTGGAGCGGCAATCAGCCCCAGCATTTT.